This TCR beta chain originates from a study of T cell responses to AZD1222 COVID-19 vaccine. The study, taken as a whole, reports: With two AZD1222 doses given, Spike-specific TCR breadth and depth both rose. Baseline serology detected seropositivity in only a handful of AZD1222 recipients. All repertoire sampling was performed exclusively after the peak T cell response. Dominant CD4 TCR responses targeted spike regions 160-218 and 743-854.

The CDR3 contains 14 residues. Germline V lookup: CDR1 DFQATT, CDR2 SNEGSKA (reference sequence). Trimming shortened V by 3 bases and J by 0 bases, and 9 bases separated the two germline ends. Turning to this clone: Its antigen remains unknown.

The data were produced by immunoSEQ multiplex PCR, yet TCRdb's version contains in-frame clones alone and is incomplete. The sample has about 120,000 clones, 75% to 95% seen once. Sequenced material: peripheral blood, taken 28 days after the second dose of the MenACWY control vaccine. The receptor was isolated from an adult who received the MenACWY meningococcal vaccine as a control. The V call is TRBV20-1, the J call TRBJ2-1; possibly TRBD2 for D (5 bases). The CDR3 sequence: CSASRGSSYNEQFF. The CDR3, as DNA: TGCAGTGCTAGTCGTGGGAGCTCCTACAATGAGCAGTTCTTC.